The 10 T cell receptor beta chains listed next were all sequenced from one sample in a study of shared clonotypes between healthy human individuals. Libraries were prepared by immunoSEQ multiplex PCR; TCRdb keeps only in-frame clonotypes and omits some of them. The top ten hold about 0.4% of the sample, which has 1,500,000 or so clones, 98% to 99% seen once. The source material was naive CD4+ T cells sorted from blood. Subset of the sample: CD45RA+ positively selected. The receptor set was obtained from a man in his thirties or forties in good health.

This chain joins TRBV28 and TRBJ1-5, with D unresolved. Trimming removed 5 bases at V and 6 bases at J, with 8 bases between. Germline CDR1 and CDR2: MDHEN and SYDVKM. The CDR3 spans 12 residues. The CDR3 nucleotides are TGTGCCAGCAGTGCCGTTAGTCAGCCCCAGCATTTT. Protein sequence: CASSAVSQPQHF.

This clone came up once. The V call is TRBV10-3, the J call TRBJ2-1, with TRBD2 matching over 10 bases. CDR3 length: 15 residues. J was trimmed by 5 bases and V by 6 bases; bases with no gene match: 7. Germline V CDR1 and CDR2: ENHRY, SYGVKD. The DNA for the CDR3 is TGTGCCATCAGGGGGCCGGGACTAGCGAACAATGAGCAGTTCTTC. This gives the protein CAIRGPGLANNEQFF.

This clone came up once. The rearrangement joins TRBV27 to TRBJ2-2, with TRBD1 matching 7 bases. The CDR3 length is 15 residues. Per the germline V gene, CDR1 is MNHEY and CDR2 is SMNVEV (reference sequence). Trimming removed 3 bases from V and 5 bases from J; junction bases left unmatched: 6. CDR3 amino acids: CASSFDRASTGELFF. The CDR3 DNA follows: TGTGCCAGCAGTTTTGACAGGGCGAGTACCGGGGAGCTGTTTTTT.

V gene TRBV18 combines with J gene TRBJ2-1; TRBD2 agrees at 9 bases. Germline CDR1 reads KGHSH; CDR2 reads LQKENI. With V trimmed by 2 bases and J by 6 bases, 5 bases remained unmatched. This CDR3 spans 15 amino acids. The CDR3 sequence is CASSPARREGNEQFF. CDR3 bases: TGTGCCAGCTCACCAGCTAGGCGGGAGGGCAATGAGCAGTTCTTC.

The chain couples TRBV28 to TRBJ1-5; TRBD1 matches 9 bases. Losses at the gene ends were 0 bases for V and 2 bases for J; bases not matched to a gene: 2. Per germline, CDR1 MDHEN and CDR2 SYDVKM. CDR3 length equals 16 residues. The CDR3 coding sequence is TGTGCCAGCAGTTTATGGACAGGGGGGGGCAATCAGCCCCAGCATTTT. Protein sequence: CASSLWTGGGNQPQHF.

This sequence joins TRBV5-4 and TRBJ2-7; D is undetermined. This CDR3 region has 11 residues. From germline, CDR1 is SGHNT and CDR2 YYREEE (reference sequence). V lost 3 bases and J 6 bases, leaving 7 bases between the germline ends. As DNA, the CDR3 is TGTGCCAGCAGCTCAACGGCCGAGCAGTACTTC. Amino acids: CASSSTAEQYF.

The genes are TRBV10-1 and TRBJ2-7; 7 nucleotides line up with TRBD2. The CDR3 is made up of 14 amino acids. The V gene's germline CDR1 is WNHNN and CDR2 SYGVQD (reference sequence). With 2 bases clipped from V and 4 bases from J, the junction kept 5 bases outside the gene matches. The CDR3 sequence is CASSEGGGAYEQYF. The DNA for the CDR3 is TGCGCCAGCAGTGAGGGGGGGGGTGCGTACGAGCAGTACTTC.

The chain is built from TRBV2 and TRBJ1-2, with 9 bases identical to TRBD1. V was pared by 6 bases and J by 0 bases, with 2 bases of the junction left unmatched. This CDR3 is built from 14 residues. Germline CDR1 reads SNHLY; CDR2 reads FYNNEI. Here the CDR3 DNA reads TGTGCCAGCAGGAGGGACAGGGCTAACTATGGCTACACCTTC. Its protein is CASRRDRANYGYTF.

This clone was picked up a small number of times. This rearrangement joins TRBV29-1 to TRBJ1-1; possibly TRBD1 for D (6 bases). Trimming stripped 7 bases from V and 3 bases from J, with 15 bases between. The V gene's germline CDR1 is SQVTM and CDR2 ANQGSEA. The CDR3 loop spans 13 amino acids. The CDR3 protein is CSGEEQGYTEAFF. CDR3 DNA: TGCAGCGGGGAGGAACAGGGATACACTGAAGCTTTCTTT.

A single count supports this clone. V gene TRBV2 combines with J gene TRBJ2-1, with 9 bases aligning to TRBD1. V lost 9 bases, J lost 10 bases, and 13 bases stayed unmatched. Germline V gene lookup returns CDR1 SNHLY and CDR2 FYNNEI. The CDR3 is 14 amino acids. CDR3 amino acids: CASITGTGMEEQFF. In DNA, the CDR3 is TGTGCCAGTATCACCGGGACAGGGATGGAGGAGCAGTTCTTC.